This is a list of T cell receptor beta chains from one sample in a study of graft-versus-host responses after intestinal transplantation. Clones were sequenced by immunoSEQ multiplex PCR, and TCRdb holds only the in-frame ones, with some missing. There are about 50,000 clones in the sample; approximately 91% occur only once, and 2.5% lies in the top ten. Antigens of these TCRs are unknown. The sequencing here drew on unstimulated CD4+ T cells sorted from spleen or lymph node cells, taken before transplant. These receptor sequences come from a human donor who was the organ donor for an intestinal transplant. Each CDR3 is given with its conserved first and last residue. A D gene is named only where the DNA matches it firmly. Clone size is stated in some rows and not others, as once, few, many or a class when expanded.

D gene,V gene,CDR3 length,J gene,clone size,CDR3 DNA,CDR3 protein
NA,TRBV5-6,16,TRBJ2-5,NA,TGTGCCAGCAGCTTATTTTTCAGGGGGCGGGAGGAGACCCAGTACTTC,CASSLFFRGREETQYF
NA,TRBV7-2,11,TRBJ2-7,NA,TGTGCCAGCAGCTTAGTGGGCGAGCAGTACTTC,CASSLVGEQYF
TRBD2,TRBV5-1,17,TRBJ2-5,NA,TGCGCCAGCAGCTTGGGCACCTTAGCGGGAGCAGGGGAGACCCAGTACTTC,CASSLGTLAGAGETQYF
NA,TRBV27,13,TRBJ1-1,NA,TGTGCCAGCAGCCCCCCCGGTGGGCAGGGGGCTTTCTTT,CASSPPGGQGAFF
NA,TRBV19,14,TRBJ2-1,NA,TGTGCCAGTAACCCGGACCCGACCTACAATGAGCAGTTCTTC,CASNPDPTYNEQFF
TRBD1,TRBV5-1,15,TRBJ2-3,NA,TGCGCCAGCAGCTACGGCGACAGGGGGATAGATACGCAGTATTTT,CASSYGDRGIDTQYF
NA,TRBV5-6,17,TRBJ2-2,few,TGTGCCAGCAGCTTGGAGCGGTGGGTAGGGAACACCGGGGAGCTGTTTTTT,CASSLERWVGNTGELFF
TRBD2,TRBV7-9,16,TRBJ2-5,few,TGTGCCAGCAGCCCCAGACTAGCGGGGGGTTTAGAGACCCAGTACTTC,CASSPRLAGGLETQYF
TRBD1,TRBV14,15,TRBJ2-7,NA,TGTGCCAGCAGCCGCACCGGGACAGGGGGTTACGAGCAGTACTTC,CASSRTGTGGYEQYF
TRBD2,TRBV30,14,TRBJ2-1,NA,TGTGCCTGGAGGCGGGGGGGCGCCATCAATGAGCAGTTCTTC,CAWRRGGAINEQFF
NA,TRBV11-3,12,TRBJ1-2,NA,TGTGCCAGCAGCTTAGACAACTATGGCTACACCTTC,CASSLDNYGYTF
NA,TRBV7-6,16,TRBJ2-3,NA,TGTGCCAGCAGCTTGGTTGAAACGGCGGGCACAGATACGCAGTATTTT,CASSLVETAGTDTQYF
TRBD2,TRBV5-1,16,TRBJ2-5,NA,TGCGCCAGCTCCGGGACTAGCGGGAGGGCCGGGGAGACCCAGTACTTC,CASSGTSGRAGETQYF
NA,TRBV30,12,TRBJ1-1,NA,TGTGCCTGGAGTTCAGGGGTCACTGAAGCTTTCTTT,CAWSSGVTEAFF
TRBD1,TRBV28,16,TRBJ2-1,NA,TGTGCCAGCAGCCCAAACCCACAGGGGGCATTCAATGAGCAGTTCTTC,CASSPNPQGAFNEQFF
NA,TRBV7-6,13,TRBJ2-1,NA,TGTGCCAGCAGCTTAGCGCTAGGCAATGAGCAGTTCTTC,CASSLALGNEQFF
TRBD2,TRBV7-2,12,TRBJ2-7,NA,TGTGCCAGCAGCTTGGGACTAGACGAGCAGTACTTC,CASSLGLDEQYF
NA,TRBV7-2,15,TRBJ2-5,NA,TGTGCCAGCAGCTTTTCTCGGGGATGGCAAGAGACCCAGTACTTC,CASSFSRGWQETQYF
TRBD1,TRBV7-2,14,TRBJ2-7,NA,TGTGCCAGCAGCTTAAGGACAGGGGCCTACGAGCAGTACTTC,CASSLRTGAYEQYF
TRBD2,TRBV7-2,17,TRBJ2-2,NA,TGTGCCAGCAGCTTATGGGGACTAACCCCGAACACCGGGGAGCTGTTTTTT,CASSLWGLTPNTGELFF
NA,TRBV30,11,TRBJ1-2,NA,TGTGCCTGGAGATTTCGGGGTGGCTACACCTTC,CAWRFRGGYTF
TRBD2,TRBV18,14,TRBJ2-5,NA,TGTGCCAGCTCACCACGGGGGGGACGGGAGACCCAGTACTTC,CASSPRGGRETQYF
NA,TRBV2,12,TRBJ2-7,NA,TGTGCCAGCTCCCGGGGGTTCGACGAGCAGTACTTC,CASSRGFDEQYF
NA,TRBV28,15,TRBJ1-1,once,TGTGCCAGCAGTTTAGTACAGTTCTCCTCGAGTAAAGCTTTCTTT,CASSLVQFSSSKAFF
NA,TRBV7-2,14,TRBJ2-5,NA,TGTGCCAGCAGCCCCCGACAGGACCGAAAGACCCAGTACTTC,CASSPRQDRKTQYF
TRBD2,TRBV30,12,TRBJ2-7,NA,TGTGCCTGGAGTACTAGCGGCTACGAGCAGTACTTC,CAWSTSGYEQYF
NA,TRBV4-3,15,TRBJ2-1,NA,TGCGCCAGCAGCCAAGACAGGGGCCCCTACAATGAGCAGTTCTTC,CASSQDRGPYNEQFF
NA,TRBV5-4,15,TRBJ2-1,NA,TGTGCCAGCAGCTTGGGGCTCCAGGGGGGGAATGAGCAGTTCTTC,CASSLGLQGGNEQFF
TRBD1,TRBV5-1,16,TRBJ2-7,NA,TGCGCCAGCAGTTCCTCTCCAGGGGGTCGGGCCTACGAGCAGTACTTC,CASSSSPGGRAYEQYF
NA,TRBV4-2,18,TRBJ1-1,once,TGTGCCAGCAGCCGCTTCGGGGGAGACAGAGGCATGAACACTGAAGCTTTCTTT,CASSRFGGDRGMNTEAFF
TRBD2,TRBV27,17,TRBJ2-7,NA,TGTGCCAGCAGTTTATCGGGACTAGCGGGCCACTCCTACGAGCAGTACTTC,CASSLSGLAGHSYEQYF
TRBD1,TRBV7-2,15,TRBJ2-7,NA,TGTGCCAGCAGCCCCGTCGGGACAGGTTTCGGCGAGCAGTACTTC,CASSPVGTGFGEQYF
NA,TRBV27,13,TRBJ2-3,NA,TGTGCCAGCAGTCCGAGATCCCCAGATACGCAGTATTTT,CASSPRSPDTQYF
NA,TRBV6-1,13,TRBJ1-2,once,TGTGCCAGCAGTTATGAGGGGAACTATGGCTACACCTTC,CASSYEGNYGYTF
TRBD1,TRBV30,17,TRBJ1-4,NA,TGTGCCTGGAGGAGAGGACAGGCGTCGTTGACTAATGAAAAACTGTTTTTT,CAWRRGQASLTNEKLFF
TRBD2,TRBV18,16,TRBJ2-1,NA,TGTGCCAGCTCACCTGGACTAGCGGGAGCTCGTAATGAGCAGTTCTTC,CASSPGLAGARNEQFF
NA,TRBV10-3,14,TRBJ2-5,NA,TGTGCCATCAGTGAGTCCTTCTGGGGACCGACCCAGTACTTC,CAISESFWGPTQYF